These 23 T cell receptor beta chains were sequenced from one sample in a study of blood T cell repertoires in COVID-19. Produced via immunoSEQ multiplex PCR; TCRdb's table is partial and in-frame only. The table includes approximately 400,000 clones, over 75% detected once. The material sequenced was PBMCs or T cells enriched from blood (not recorded which). The receptors were sampled from a man between 25 and 39 years old who had recovered from COVID-19.

This clone was seen once. The V call is TRBV20-1, the J call TRBJ1-2, with unresolved D. CDR3 length equals 12 residues. Germline CDR1 DFQATT, CDR2 SNEGSKA (reference sequence). The ends were cut back, 3 bases at V and 8 bases at J, with 13 bases in the middle. CDR3 nucleotides: TGCAGTGCTAGTGCAGGCCCGGGGGGCTACACCTTC. Encoded protein: CSASAGPGGYTF.

The chain has TRBV5-5 and TRBJ2-2; TRBD1 agrees at 7 bases. Germline-derived CDR1 and CDR2 are SGHKS and YYEKEE (reference sequence). CDR3 length: 15 amino acids. V lost 6 bases, J lost 9 bases, and 14 bases stayed unmatched. The CDR3 region is CASTTSQTGKRELFF. The DNA for the CDR3 is TGTGCCAGCACCACTTCCCAGACAGGGAAGAGGGAGCTGTTTTTT.

Turning to this clone: The junction departs from the called germline gene at one end, perhaps through a read error. The rearrangement joins TRBV5-1 to TRBJ2-7, with 7 bases identical to TRBD1. Germline CDR1 is SGHRS and CDR2 is YFSETQ. CDR3 length: 16 amino acids. CDR3 in DNA: TGCGCCAGCAGCTCGGAGGAGAGGACAGGCTCCCACGAGCAGTACTTC. It encodes CASSSEERTGSHEQYF. Using reference TRBV5-1 and TRBJ2-7 for the parts outside the CDR3, the full variable domain is KAGVTQTPRYLIKTRGQQVTLSCSPISGHRSVSWYQQTPGQGLQFLFEYFSETQRNKGNFPGRFSGRQFSNSRSEMNVSTLELGDSALYLCASSSEERTGSHEQYFGPGTRLTVT.

V gene TRBV7-9 combines with J gene TRBJ2-1, with 7 nucleotides matching TRBD2. V shed 2 bases, J shed 4 bases, and the junction held 8 bases outside the gene matches. Germline V gene data show CDR1 as SEHNR and CDR2 as FQNEAQ (reference sequence). This CDR3 comprises 16 residues. The CDR3 reads CASSLPKGGGYNEQFF. The CDR3 DNA follows: TGTGCCAGCAGCTTACCGAAGGGCGGGGGATACAATGAGCAGTTCTTC.

This rearrangement joins TRBV25-1 to TRBJ1-4, with D maybe TRBD1 (5 bases). V dropped 1 base and J dropped 8 bases, with 11 bases sitting between them. CDR3 length equals 14 residues. Germline loops: CDR1 MGHDK, CDR2 SYGVNS. The CDR3 coding sequence is TGTGCCAGCAGTGAATCACCAAGGGGAGAAAAACTGTTTTTT. It encodes CASSESPRGEKLFF.

This clone has only a few counts. The chain links TRBV27 to TRBJ1-1, with no clear D. The CDR3 extends over 15 amino acids. CDR1 MNHEY and CDR2 SMNVEV come from the germline V gene (reference sequence). Trimming cost V 5 bases and J 2 bases, with 15 bases left between them. CDR3 nucleotide sequence: TGTGCCAGCAGTACCCGGACTGGAGGAAACACTGAAGCTTTCTTT. Translation gives CASSTRTGGNTEAFF.

Details on this clone: The sample has other DNA sequences that encode this CDR3 too. This chain joins TRBV5-1 and TRBJ2-7, with D possibly being TRBD1 (7 bases). The CDR3 length is 14 residues. Trimming stripped 0 bases from V and 3 bases from J, with 10 bases between. The germline V gene has CDR1 SGHRS and CDR2 YFSETQ. CDR3 region: CASSLGQGGYEQYF. Here the CDR3 DNA reads TGCGCCAGCAGCTTGGGGCAGGGGGGCTACGAGCAGTACTTC.

The CDR3 protein is CAISDNRFIYGYTF. In nucleotides, the CDR3 is TGTGCCATCAGTGATAACAGGTTTATCTATGGCTACACCTTC. This chain connects TRBV10-3 to TRBJ1-2; maybe TRBD1 (5 bases). CDR1 and CDR2 from the germline V gene are ENHRY and SYGVKD. The length of the CDR3 is 14 residues. Trimming cost V 3 bases and J 4 bases, with 12 bases left between them.

V usage is TRBV19 and J usage is TRBJ1-2; TRBD1 might be the D (5 bases). Deletions cut 1 base from V and 2 bases from J, with 11 bases between. There are 15 residues in the CDR3. Germline loops: CDR1 LNHDA, CDR2 SQIVND (reference sequence). CDR3 coding DNA: TGTGCCAGTAGTATAGTCCGGAGACAGAACTATGGCTACACCTTC. This encodes CASSIVRRQNYGYTF.

The V call is TRBV7-2, the J call TRBJ2-7; D is unresolved. The V gene's germline CDR1 is SGHTA and CDR2 FQGNSA. The germline V and J ends were trimmed by 5 bases and 2 bases, with 10 bases remaining between them. This CDR3 has 13 residues. CDR3 loop: CASSPRATYEQYF. DNA for the CDR3: TGTGCCAGCAGCCCTCGCGCCACCTACGAGCAGTACTTC.

The V and J genes are TRBV9 and TRBJ2-7; D may be TRBD1 (6 bases). CDR1 and CDR2 from the germline V gene are SGDLS and YYNGEE. This CDR3 comprises 15 residues. V was shortened by 3 bases and J by 3 bases, with 16 bases between the two germline ends. CDR3 coding DNA: TGTGCCAGCAGCGCCAGGACAGCGACCAACTACGAGCAGTACTTC. Translated, it gives CASSARTATNYEQYF.

This chain links TRBV3-1 (or the pseudogene TRBV3-2) with TRBJ1-1; TRBD1 is a possible D gene (5 bases). CDR3 size: 15 residues. From germline, CDR1 is LGHDT and CDR2 YNNKEL (reference sequence). Deletions cut 10 bases from V and 2 bases from J, with 20 bases between. CDR3 DNA: TGTGCCACTACCGGGCCAGGGAGGGTAAACACTGAAGCTTTCTTT. The encoded protein is CATTGPGRVNTEAFF.

The CDR3 loop is CASRDSSNQPQHF. The CDR3 DNA follows: TGTGCCAGCAGGGACAGTAGCAATCAGCCCCAGCATTTT. The J gene is TRBJ1-5, the V gene TRBV7-9, with D perhaps matching TRBD1 (6 bases). The CDR3 has 13 amino acids. Trimming shortened V by 6 bases and J by 0 bases, and 6 bases separated the two germline ends. Per the germline V gene, CDR1 is SEHNR and CDR2 is FQNEAQ (reference sequence).

This clone was picked up one time. The rearrangement uses TRBV6-5 and TRBJ2-7; 7 nucleotides line up with TRBD1. Germline CDR1 and CDR2: MNHEY and SVGAGI. V gave up 6 bases and J gave up 3 bases; unmatched junction bases: 11. The CDR3 sequence is 15 residues long. This CDR3 is CASRRNRDSLYEQYF. The CDR3 DNA sequence: TGTGCCAGCAGGAGGAACCGGGACAGCCTCTACGAGCAGTACTTC.

CDR3 DNA: TGTGCCAGCAGTTACTTGGGACACCCCTACGAGCAGTACTTC. It yields the protein CASSYLGHPYEQYF. This chain uses TRBV6-2 or TRBV6-3 with TRBJ2-7; perhaps TRBD1 as D (6 bases). The CDR3 runs 14 residues. V was clipped by 1 base and J by 2 bases, with 9 bases between them. CDR1 and CDR2 from the germline V gene are MNHEY and SVGEGT.

The V call is TRBV27, the J call TRBJ2-1, with D perhaps matching TRBD1 (5 bases). Deletions cut 0 bases from V and 7 bases from J, with 13 bases between. The germline CDR1 and CDR2 sequences are MNHEY and SMNVEV (reference sequence). This CDR3 contains 15 residues. The CDR3 bases are TGTGCCAGCAGTTTATCGGGGCTATTTGGGAATGAGCAGTTCTTC. It translates to CASSLSGLFGNEQFF.

Worth noting for this clone: This same CDR3 is encoded by further DNA sequences in the sample. The rearrangement uses TRBV13 and TRBJ1-1; a weak D match, TRBD1 (5 bases). The CDR3 has 14 amino acids. Germline lookup yields CDR1 PRHDT and CDR2 FYEKMQ (reference sequence). V lost 3 bases, J lost 1 base, and 9 bases lay in between. CDR3 sequence: CASSFGQTNTEAFF. The CDR3, as DNA: TGTGCCAGCAGCTTCGGACAAACGAACACTGAAGCTTTCTTT.

This chain joins TRBV5-4 and TRBJ2-5; a weak D match, TRBD2 (6 bases). This CDR3 has 16 residues. V was cut by 0 bases and J by 4 bases, with 16 bases left in between. Germline V gene data show CDR1 as SGHNT and CDR2 as YYREEE (reference sequence). The CDR3 spells CASSLGGDAKGETQYF. The CDR3, as DNA: TGTGCCAGCAGCTTGGGGGGGGACGCTAAGGGAGAGACCCAGTACTTC.

The V and J genes are TRBV16 and TRBJ1-4; D possibly corresponds to TRBD1 (5 bases). This CDR3 spans 15 amino acids. The V end was cut by 1 base, the J end by 7 bases, with 13 bases between. The V gene's germline CDR1 is KGHSY and CDR2 FQNENV. In nucleotides, the CDR3 is TGTGCCAGCAGCCAATTCCAGGGCGGGGGTGAAAAACTGTTTTTT. Its protein is CASSQFQGGGEKLFF.

The rearrangement joins TRBV14 to TRBJ2-1; 9 nucleotides align to TRBD2. V gave up 1 base and J gave up 4 bases; unmatched junction bases: 14. CDR3 size: 19 residues. Germline CDR1 and CDR2: SGHDN and FVKESK. The CDR3, as DNA: TGTGCCAGCAGCCAAGTGCCAGCGGGGGGTCTATCTGCGTACAATGAGCAGTTCTTC. Residues: CASSQVPAGGLSAYNEQFF.

Points on this clone: A junction boundary mismatches the germline segment, possibly from a read error. V and J are TRBV30 and TRBJ1-4, with a weak D call TRBD1 (6 bases). CDR3 length equals 13 residues. CDR1 and CDR2 (germline): GTSNPN, SVGIG (reference sequence). CDR3 in DNA: TGTGCCTGGAGTCATCTGACCCAGGGGTTTCCCCGTTTT. This gives the protein CAWSHLTQGFPRF.

The V call is TRBV19, the J call TRBJ1-1; 7 bases match TRBD1. CDR3 length equals 15 residues. Per the germline V gene, CDR1 is LNHDA and CDR2 is SQIVND (reference sequence). With 4 bases clipped from V and 4 bases from J, the junction kept 9 bases outside the gene matches. The CDR3 DNA is TGTGCCAGTAGTACCTCCGGGACAGCCCGCACTGAAGCTTTCTTT. This translates into CASSTSGTARTEAFF.

The chain links TRBV4-2 to TRBJ2-3; TRBD2 agrees at 9 bases. V shed 4 bases, J shed 5 bases, and the junction held 7 bases outside the gene matches. The germline V gene encodes CDR1 LGHNA and CDR2 YNFKEQ. The CDR3 length is 15 residues. CDR3 sequence: CASSPLLAGRDTQYF. DNA for the CDR3: TGTGCCAGCAGCCCTCTGCTAGCGGGGAGAGATACGCAGTATTTT.